This TCR beta chain was identified during a study of shared clonotypes between healthy human individuals. On this clone itself: This specimen includes other DNA sequences encoding the same CDR3.

V was shortened by 2 bases and J by 5 bases, with 3 bases between the two germline ends. The length of the CDR3 is 11 residues. Germline values: CDR1 SEHNR, CDR2 FQNEAQ (reference sequence). Produced via immunoSEQ multiplex PCR; TCRdb's table is partial and in-frame only. The table lists 1.6 million or so clones, around 98.5% of them singletons. The sequenced sample was naive CD4+ T cells sorted from blood. As to subset: CD45RA+ positively selected. This chain joins TRBV7-9 and TRBJ2-5; unclear D gene. This receptor was identified in a young man in good health. CDR3 bases: TGTGCCAGCAGCTTAACTGAGACCCAGTACTTC. Its translation: CASSLTETQYF.